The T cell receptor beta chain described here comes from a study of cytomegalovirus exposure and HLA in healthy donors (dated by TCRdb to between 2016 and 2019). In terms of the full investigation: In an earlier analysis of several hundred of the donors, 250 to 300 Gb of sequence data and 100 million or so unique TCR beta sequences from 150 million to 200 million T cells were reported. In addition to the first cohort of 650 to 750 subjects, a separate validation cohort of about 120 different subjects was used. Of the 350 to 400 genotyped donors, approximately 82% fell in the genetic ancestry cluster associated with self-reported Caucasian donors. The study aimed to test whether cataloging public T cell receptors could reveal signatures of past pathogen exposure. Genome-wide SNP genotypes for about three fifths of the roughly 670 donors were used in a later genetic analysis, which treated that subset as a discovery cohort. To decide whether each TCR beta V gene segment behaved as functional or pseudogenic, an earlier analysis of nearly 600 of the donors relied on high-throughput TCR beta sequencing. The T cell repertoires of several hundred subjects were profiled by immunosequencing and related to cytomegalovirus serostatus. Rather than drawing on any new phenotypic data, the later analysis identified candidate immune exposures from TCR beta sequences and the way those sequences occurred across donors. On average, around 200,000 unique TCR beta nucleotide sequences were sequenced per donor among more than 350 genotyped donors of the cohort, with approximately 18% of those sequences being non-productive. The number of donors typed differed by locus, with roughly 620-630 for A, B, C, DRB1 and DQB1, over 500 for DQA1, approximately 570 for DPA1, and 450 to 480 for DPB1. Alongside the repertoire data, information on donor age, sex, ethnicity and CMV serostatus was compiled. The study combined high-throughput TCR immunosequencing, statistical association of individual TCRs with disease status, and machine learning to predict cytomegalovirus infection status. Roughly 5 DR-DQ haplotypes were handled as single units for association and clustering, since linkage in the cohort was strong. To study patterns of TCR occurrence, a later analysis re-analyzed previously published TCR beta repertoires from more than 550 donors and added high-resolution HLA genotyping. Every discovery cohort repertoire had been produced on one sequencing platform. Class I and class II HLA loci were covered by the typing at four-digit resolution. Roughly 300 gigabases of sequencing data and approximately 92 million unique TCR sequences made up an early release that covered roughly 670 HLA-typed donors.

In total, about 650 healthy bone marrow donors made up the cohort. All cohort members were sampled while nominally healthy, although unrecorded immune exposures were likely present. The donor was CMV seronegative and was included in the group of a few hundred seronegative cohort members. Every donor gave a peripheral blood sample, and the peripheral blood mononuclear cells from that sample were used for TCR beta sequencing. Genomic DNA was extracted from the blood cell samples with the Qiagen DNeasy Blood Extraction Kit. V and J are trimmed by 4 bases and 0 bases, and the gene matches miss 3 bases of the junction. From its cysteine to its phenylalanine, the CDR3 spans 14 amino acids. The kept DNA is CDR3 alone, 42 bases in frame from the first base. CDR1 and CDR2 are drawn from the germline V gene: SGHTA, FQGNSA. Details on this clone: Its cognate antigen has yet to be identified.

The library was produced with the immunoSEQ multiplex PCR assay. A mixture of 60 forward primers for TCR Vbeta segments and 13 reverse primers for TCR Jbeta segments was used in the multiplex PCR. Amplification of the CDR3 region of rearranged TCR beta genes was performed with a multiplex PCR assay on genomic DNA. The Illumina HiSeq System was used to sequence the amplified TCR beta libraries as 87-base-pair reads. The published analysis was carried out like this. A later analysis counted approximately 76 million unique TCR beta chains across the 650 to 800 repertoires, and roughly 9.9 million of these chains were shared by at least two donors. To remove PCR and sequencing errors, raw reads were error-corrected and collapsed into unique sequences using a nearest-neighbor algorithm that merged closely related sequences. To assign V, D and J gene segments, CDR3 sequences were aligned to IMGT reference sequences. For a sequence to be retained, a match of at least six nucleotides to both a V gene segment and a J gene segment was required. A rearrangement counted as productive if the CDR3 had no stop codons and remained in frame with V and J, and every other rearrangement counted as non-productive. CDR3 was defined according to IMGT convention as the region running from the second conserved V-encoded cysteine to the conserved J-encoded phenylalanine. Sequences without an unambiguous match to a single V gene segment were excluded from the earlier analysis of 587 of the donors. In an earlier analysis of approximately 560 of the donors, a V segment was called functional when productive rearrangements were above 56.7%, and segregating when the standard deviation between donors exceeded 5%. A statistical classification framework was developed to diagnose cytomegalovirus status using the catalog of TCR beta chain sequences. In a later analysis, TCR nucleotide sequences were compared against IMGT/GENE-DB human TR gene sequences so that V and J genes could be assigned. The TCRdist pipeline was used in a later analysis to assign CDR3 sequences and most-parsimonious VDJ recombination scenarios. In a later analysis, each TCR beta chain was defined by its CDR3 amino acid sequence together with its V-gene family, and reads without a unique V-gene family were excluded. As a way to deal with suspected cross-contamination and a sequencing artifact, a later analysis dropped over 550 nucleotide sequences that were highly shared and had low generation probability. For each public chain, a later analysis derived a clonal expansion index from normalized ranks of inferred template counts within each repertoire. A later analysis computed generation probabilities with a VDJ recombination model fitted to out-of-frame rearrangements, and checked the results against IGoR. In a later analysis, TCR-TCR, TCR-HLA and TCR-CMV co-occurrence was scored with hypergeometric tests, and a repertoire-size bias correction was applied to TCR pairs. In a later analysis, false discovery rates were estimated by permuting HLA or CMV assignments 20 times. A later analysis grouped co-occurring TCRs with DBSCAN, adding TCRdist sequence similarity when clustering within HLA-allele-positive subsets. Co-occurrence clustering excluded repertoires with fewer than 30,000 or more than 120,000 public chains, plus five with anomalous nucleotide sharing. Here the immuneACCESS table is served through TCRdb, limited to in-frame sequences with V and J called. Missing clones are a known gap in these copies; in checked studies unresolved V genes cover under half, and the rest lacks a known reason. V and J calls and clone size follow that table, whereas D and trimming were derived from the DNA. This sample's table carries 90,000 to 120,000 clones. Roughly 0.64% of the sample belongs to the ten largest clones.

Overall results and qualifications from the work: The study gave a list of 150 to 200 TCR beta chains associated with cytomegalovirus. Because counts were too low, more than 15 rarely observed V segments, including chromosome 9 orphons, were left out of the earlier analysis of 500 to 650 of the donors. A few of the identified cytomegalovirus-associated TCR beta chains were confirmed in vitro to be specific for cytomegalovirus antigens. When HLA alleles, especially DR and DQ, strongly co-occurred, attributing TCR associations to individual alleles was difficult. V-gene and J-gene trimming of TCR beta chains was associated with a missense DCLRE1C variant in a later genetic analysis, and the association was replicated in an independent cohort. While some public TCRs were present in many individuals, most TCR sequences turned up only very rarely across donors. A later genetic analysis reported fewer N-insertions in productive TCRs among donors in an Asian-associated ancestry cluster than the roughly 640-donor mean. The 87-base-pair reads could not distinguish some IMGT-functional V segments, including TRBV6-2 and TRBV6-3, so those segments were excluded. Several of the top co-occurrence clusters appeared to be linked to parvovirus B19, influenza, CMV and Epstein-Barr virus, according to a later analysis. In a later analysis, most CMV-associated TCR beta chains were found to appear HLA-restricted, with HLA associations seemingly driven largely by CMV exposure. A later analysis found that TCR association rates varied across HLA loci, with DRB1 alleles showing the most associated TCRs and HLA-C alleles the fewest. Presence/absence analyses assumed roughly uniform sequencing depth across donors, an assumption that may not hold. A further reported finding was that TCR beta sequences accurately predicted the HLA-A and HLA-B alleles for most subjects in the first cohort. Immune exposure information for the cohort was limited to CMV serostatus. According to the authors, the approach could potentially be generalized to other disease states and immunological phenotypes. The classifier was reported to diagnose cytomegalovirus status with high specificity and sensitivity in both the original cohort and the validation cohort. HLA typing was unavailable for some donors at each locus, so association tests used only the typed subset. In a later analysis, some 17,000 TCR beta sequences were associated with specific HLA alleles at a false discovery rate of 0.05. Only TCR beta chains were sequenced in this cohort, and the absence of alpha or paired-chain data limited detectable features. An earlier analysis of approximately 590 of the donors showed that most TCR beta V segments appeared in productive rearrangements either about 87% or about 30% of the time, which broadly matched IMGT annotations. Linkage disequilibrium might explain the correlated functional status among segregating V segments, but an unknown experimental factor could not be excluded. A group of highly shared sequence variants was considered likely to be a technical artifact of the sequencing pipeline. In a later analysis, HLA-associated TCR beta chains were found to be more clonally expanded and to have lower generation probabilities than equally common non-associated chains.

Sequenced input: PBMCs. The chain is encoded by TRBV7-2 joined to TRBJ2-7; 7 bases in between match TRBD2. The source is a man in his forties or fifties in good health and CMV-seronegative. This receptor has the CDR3 CASSYGRSSYEQYF. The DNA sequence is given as TGTGCCAGCAGCTACGGGAGGAGCTCCTACGAGCAGTACTTC.